This is a list of T cell receptor beta chains from one sample in a study of PD-1 blockade in mismatch repair-deficient tumors. No antigen has been identified for these receptors. The protocol was immunoSEQ multiplex PCR, while the TCRdb copy is restricted to in-frame clones and leaves out a portion. This table has just under 10,000 clones, approximately 86% appearing once. Sequenced material: cells cultured in vitro, taken from a patient treated with pembrolizumab. Receptors originate from an adult with mismatch repair-deficient cancer. The CDR3 runs from the conserved cysteine through the conserved F or W. A D gene is named only where the DNA matches it firmly.

j_gene: TRBJ2-1; v_gene: TRBV6-5; d_gene: -; CDR3aa: CASSPLVSSYNEQFF
j_gene: TRBJ2-4; v_gene: TRBV7-9; d_gene: TRBD2; CDR3aa: CASTKGTSENIQYF
j_gene: TRBJ1-5; v_gene: TRBV19; d_gene: -; CDR3aa: CASSFLEEINQPQHF
j_gene: TRBJ2-2; v_gene: TRBV6-4; d_gene: -; CDR3aa: CASSESEIGELFF
j_gene: TRBJ1-2; v_gene: TRBV28; d_gene: -; CDR3aa: CASSLPPEDYGYTF
j_gene: TRBJ2-1; v_gene: TRBV6-6; d_gene: -; CDR3aa: CASSPWGDNEQFF
j_gene: TRBJ2-3; v_gene: TRBV9; d_gene: TRBD2; CDR3aa: CASSVAGGWPDTQYF
j_gene: TRBJ1-2; v_gene: TRBV19; d_gene: -; CDR3aa: CATQSWNYGYTF
j_gene: TRBJ2-7; v_gene: TRBV15; d_gene: -; CDR3aa: CATSRARVSSSYEQYF
j_gene: TRBJ1-2; v_gene: TRBV2; d_gene: TRBD1; CDR3aa: CASSSTGTGGGYGYTF
j_gene: TRBJ1-5; v_gene: TRBV28; d_gene: -; CDR3aa: CASRRDENSNQPQHF
j_gene: TRBJ2-3; v_gene: TRBV12-5; d_gene: TRBD1; CDR3aa: CASGKGQGTSDTQYF
j_gene: TRBJ2-7; v_gene: TRBV28; d_gene: -; CDR3aa: CASSPRELPYEQYF
j_gene: TRBJ2-3; v_gene: TRBV30; d_gene: TRBD1; CDR3aa: CACKGDRGSTDTQYF
j_gene: TRBJ2-7; v_gene: TRBV28; d_gene: -; CDR3aa: CASTLSPGLVEQYF
j_gene: TRBJ2-2; v_gene: TRBV5-4; d_gene: TRBD2; CDR3aa: CASSFETSVNTGELFF
j_gene: TRBJ2-7; v_gene: TRBV29-1; d_gene: TRBD2; CDR3aa: CSFRTSGQEYEQYF
j_gene: TRBJ2-7; v_gene: TRBV28; d_gene: TRBD2; CDR3aa: CASIERGVSYEQYF
j_gene: TRBJ2-3; v_gene: TRBV5-1; d_gene: -; CDR3aa: CASTPAHEDTQYF
j_gene: TRBJ2-7; v_gene: TRBV5-1; d_gene: -; CDR3aa: CASSQRPESYYEQYF
j_gene: TRBJ1-2; v_gene: TRBV6-1; d_gene: -; CDR3aa: CASSEFGTLVYGYTF
j_gene: TRBJ1-3; v_gene: TRBV9; d_gene: -; CDR3aa: CASSVSMEGGNTIYF
j_gene: TRBJ2-7; v_gene: TRBV7-9; d_gene: -; CDR3aa: CASSLYSPYEQYF
j_gene: TRBJ2-7; v_gene: TRBV27; d_gene: TRBD1; CDR3aa: CASSFSDRATYEQYF
j_gene: TRBJ2-7; v_gene: TRBV15; d_gene: -; CDR3aa: CATSSIVRYEQYF
j_gene: TRBJ1-1; v_gene: TRBV6-5; d_gene: -; CDR3aa: CASSYDMNTEAFF
j_gene: TRBJ1-2; v_gene: TRBV2; d_gene: -; CDR3aa: CASRSRARGSGGYTF
j_gene: TRBJ2-1; v_gene: TRBV19; d_gene: TRBD2; CDR3aa: CASSIGTSAYNEQFF
j_gene: TRBJ2-1; v_gene: TRBV9; d_gene: TRBD1; CDR3aa: CASSVRDRTANEQFF
j_gene: TRBJ1-1; v_gene: TRBV29-1; d_gene: -; CDR3aa: CSVQQGSEAFF
j_gene: TRBJ2-3; v_gene: TRBV5-1; d_gene: TRBD2; CDR3aa: CASSFETSEETDTQYF
j_gene: TRBJ1-2; v_gene: TRBV15; d_gene: -; CDR3aa: CATSRDSGTPAGGYTF
j_gene: TRBJ1-1; v_gene: TRBV7-8; d_gene: -; CDR3aa: CASSQTVGTEAFF
j_gene: TRBJ2-7; v_gene: TRBV4-2; d_gene: TRBD2; CDR3aa: CASSQRSSGSIDEQYF
j_gene: TRBJ2-7; v_gene: TRBV7-9; d_gene: -; CDR3aa: CASSLGYTPGSLSEQYF
j_gene: TRBJ1-1; v_gene: TRBV19; d_gene: -; CDR3aa: CASSKGVYTEAFF
j_gene: TRBJ2-1; v_gene: TRBV5-1; d_gene: TRBD2; CDR3aa: CASSVTSGTLYNEQFF
j_gene: TRBJ1-6; v_gene: TRBV5-1; d_gene: -; CDR3aa: CASSPGIRDTHNSPLHF
j_gene: TRBJ1-2; v_gene: TRBV27; d_gene: -; CDR3aa: CASSRFTGILEHTF
j_gene: TRBJ2-5; v_gene: TRBV18; d_gene: TRBD2; CDR3aa: CASSPGTSGETQYF
j_gene: TRBJ1-3; v_gene: TRBV9; d_gene: -; CDR3aa: CASSTRTAANTIYF
j_gene: TRBJ2-7; v_gene: TRBV9; d_gene: TRBD1; CDR3aa: CASSVGAGTGLIEQYF
j_gene: TRBJ2-5; v_gene: TRBV25-1; d_gene: -; CDR3aa: CASSEFRDREETQYF
j_gene: TRBJ1-1; v_gene: TRBV4-1; d_gene: -; CDR3aa: CASSQDGRNEAFF
j_gene: TRBJ1-6; v_gene: TRBV5-1; d_gene: -; CDR3aa: CASSPRVGANSPLHF
j_gene: TRBJ2-1; v_gene: TRBV28; d_gene: TRBD2; CDR3aa: CASTNPGLAGDNEQFF
j_gene: TRBJ1-5; v_gene: TRBV30; d_gene: TRBD1; CDR3aa: CAWNRQGSPQPQHF
j_gene: TRBJ2-3; v_gene: TRBV5-1; d_gene: -; CDR3aa: CASSLFAGSFTDTQYF
j_gene: TRBJ2-7; v_gene: TRBV11-2; d_gene: -; CDR3aa: CASSRAVGTYEQYF
j_gene: TRBJ2-7; v_gene: TRBV18; d_gene: -; CDR3aa: CASSPGVQGEQYF
j_gene: TRBJ2-3; v_gene: TRBV5-1; d_gene: TRBD2; CDR3aa: CASAGSSGSGTDTQYF
j_gene: TRBJ2-1; v_gene: TRBV6-4; d_gene: TRBD2; CDR3aa: CASSAGGSSYNEQFF